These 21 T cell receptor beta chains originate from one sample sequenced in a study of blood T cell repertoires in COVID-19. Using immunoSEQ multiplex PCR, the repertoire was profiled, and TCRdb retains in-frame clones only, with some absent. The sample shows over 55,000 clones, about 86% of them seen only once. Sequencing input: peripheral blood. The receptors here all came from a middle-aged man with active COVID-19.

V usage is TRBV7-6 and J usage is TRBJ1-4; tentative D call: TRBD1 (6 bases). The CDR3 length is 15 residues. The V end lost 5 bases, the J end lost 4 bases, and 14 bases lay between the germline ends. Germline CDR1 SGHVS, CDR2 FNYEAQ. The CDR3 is CASSIRGGLNEKLFF. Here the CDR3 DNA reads TGTGCCAGCAGCATCCGGGGGGGCCTTAATGAAAAACTGTTTTTT.

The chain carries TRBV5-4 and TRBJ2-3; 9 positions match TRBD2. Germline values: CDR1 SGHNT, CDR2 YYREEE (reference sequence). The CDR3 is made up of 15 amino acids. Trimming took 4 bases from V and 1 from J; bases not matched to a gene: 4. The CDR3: CASSLQRGGTDTQYF. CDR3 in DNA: TGTGCCAGCAGCCTCCAGCGGGGGGGCACAGATACGCAGTATTTT.

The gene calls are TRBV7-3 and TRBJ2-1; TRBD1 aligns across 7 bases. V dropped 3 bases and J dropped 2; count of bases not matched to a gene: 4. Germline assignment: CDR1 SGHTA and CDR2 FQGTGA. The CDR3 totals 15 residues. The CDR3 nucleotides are TGTGCCAGCAGCTTGACAGGGTTGACCTACAATGAGCAGTTCTTC. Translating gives CASSLTGLTYNEQFF.

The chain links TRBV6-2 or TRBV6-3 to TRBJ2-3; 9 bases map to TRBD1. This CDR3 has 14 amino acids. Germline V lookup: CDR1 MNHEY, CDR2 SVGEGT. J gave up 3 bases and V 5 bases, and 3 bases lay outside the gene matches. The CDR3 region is CASSQDRGTDTQYF. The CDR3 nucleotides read TGTGCCAGCAGTCAAGACAGGGGGACAGATACGCAGTATTTT.

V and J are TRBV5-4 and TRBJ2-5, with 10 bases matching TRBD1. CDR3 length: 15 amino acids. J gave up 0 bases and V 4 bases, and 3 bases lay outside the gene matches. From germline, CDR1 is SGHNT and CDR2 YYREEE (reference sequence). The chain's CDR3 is CASSRDRGHQETQYF. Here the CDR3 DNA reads TGTGCCAGCAGCCGGGACAGGGGTCACCAAGAGACCCAGTACTTC.

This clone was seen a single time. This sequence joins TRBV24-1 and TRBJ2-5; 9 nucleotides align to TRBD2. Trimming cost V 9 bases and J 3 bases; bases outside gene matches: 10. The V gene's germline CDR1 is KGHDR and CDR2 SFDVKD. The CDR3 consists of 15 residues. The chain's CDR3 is CATSLSLAGKETQYF. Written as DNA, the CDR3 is TGTGCCACCTCCCTAAGCCTAGCGGGGAAAGAGACCCAGTACTTC.

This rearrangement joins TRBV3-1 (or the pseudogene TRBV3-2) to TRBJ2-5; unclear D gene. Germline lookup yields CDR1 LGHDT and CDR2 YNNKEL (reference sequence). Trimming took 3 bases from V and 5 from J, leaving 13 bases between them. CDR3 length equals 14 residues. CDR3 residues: CASSHVDSKETQYF. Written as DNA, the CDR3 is TGTGCCAGCAGCCACGTCGACTCCAAGGAGACCCAGTACTTC.

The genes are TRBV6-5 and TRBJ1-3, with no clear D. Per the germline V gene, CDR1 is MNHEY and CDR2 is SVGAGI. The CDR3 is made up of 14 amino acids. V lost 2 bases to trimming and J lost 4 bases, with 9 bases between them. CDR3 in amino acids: CASSYAGTGNTIYF. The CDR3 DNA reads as TGTGCCAGCAGTTACGCAGGCACGGGAAACACCATATATTTT.

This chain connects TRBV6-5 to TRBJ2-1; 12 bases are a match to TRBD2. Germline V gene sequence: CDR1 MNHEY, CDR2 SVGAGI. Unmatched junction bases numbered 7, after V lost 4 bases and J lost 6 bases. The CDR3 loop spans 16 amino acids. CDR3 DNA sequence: TGTGCCAGCAGTTCATCTAGCGGGAGGGCTTTCAATGAGCAGTTCTTC. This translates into CASSSSSGRAFNEQFF.

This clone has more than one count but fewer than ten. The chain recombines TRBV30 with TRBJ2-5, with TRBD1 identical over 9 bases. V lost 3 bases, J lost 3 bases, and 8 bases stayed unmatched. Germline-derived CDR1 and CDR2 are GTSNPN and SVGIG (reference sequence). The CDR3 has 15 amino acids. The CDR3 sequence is CAWSRDRVRKETQYF. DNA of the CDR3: TGTGCCTGGAGCCGGGACAGGGTACGAAAAGAGACCCAGTACTTC.

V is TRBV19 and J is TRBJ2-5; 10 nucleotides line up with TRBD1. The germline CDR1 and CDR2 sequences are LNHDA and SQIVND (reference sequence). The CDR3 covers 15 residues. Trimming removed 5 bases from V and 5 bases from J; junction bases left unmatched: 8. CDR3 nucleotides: TGTGCCAGTAGTCTAAGATGGACAGGGGGGGAGACCCAGTACTTC. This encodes CASSLRWTGGETQYF.

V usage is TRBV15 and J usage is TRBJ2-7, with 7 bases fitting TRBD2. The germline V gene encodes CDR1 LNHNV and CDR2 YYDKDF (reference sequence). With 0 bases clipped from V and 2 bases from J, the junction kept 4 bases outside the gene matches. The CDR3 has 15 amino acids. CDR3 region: CATSRDRAGAYEQYF. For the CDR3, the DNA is TGTGCCACCAGCAGAGATAGGGCGGGGGCCTACGAGCAGTACTTC.

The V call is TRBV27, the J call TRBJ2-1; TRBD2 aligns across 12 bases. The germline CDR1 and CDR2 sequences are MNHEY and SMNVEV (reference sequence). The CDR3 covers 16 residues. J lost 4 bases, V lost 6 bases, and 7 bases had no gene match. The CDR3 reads CASSPLLAGGYNEQFF. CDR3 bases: TGTGCCAGCAGCCCATTACTAGCGGGGGGTTACAATGAGCAGTTCTTC.

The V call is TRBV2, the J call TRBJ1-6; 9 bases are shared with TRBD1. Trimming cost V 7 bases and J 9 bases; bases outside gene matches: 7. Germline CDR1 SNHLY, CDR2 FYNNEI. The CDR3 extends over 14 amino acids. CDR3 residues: CASTRDRVSSPLHF. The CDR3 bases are TGTGCCAGCACCCGGGACAGGGTGAGTTCACCCCTCCACTTT.

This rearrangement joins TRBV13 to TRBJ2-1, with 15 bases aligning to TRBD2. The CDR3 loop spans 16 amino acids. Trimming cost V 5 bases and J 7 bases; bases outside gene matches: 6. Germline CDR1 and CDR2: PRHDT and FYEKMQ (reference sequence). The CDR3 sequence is CASSPRTSGRGNEQFF. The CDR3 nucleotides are TGTGCCAGCAGCCCTCGGACTAGCGGGAGGGGTAATGAGCAGTTCTTC.

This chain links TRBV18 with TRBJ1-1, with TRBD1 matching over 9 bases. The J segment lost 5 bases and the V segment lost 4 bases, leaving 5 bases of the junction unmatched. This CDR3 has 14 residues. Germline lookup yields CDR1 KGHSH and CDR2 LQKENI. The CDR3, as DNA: TGTGCCAGCTCACTGGACAGGGGAGTAACTGAAGCTTTCTTT. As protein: CASSLDRGVTEAFF.

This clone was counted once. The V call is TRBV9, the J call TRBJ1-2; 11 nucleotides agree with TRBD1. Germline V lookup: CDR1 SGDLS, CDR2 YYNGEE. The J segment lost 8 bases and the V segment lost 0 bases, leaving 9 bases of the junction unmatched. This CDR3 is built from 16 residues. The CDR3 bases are TGTGCCAGCAGCGTAGTAGGGACAGGGGGTATCGGGGGCTACACCTTC. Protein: CASSVVGTGGIGGYTF.

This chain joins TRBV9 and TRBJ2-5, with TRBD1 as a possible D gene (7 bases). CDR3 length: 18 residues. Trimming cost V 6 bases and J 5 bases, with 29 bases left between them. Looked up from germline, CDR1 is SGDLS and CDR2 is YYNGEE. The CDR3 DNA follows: TGTGCCAGCAACGAAGGGGGCGGAGGGGCCCAAGGGGGTGAGACCCAGTACTTC. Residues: CASNEGGGGAQGGETQYF.

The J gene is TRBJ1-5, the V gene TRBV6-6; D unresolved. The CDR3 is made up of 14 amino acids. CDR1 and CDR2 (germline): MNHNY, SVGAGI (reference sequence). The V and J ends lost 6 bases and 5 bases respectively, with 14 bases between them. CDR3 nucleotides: TGTGCCAGCAGCACCCCACCGAGGGATCAGCCCCAGCATTTT. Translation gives CASSTPPRDQPQHF.

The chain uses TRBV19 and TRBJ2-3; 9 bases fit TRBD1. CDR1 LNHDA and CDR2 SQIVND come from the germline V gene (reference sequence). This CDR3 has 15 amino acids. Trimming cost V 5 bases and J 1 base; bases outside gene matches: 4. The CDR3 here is CASSLTGGGTDTQYF. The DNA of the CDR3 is TGTGCCAGTAGTCTGACAGGGGGAGGCACAGATACGCAGTATTTT.

CDR3 residues: CASSLITEEAEAFF. The CDR3 region has the DNA TGTGCCAGCAGCTTGATTACAGAGGAGGCTGAAGCTTTCTTT. The chain has TRBV5-6 and TRBJ1-1; unclear D gene. Trimming cost V 1 base and J 6 bases, with 13 bases left between them. This CDR3 has 14 amino acids. CDR1 is SGHDT and CDR2 is YYEEEE in the germline V gene.